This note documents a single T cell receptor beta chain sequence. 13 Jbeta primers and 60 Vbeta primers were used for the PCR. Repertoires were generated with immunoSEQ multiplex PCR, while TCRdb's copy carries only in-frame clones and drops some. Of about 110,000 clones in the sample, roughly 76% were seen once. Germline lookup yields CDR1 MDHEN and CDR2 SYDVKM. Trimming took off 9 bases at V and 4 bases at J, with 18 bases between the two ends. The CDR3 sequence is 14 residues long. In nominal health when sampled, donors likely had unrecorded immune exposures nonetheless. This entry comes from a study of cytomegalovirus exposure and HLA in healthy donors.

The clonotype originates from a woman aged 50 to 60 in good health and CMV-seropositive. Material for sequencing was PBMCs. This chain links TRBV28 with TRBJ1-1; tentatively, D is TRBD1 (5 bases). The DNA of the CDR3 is TGTGCCAGTGTCTCGGGGGGGTCTGTCACTGAAGCTTTCTTT. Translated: CASVSGGSVTEAFF.